This T cell receptor beta chain emerged from a study of PD-1 blockade in classical Hodgkin lymphoma. All trial patients relapsed after autologous stem cell transplantation. Patients showed best responses of complete response, partial response or progressive disease. Points from the study as a whole: Some patients began nivolumab under 1 year after ASCT. These patients were excluded from later analyses. At baseline, newly diagnosed patients reportedly showed less TCR diversity than healthy donors. A significant rise in TCR diversity was seen by C4D1 for CD4+ cells but not for CD8+ cells.

The repertoire was sequenced with immunoSEQ multiplex PCR; TCRdb's copy has only in-frame clones and lacks some. This sample has roughly 25,000 clones, with more than 75% found just once. With respect to this clone: Antigen unknown.

This CDR3 is 16 amino acids long. V was shortened by 1 base and J by 3 bases, with 16 bases between the two germline ends. Looked up from germline, CDR1 is SGHDT and CDR2 is YYEEEE. The receptor comes from a human donor with classical Hodgkin lymphoma. The J gene is TRBJ1-1, the V gene TRBV5-6, with D perhaps TRBD1 (6 bases). Sequencing used peripheral blood mononuclear cells (PBMCs), obtained at baseline. CDR3 sequence: CASSLFGGLDDTEAFF. The CDR3 coding sequence is TGTGCCAGCAGCTTGTTTGGGGGGCTTGATGACACTGAAGCTTTCTTT.